The 8 T cell receptor beta chains below were found in one sample sequenced in a study of beta chain features in type 1 diabetes. Overall study findings and caveats: Moderate but significant shortening of TCRB CDR3s was recorded in all four CD4+ subsets from Type 1 diabetes patients.

These receptors have no identified antigens. Every bit of the isolated RNA underwent reverse transcription, so sequencing read expressed TCRB transcripts. The table came from immunoSEQ multiplex PCR; TCRdb's copy has only in-frame clones and leaves some out. The sample records 95,000 to 150,000 clones, around 17% being singletons. The sample comprised central memory CD4+ T cells from blood. These receptors came from a man aged 25-45 years with type 1 diabetes.

The chain combines TRBV18 with TRBJ2-1, with D possibly being TRBD1 (6 bases). V was shortened by 8 bases and J by 5 bases, with 16 bases between the two germline ends. The CDR3 has 14 amino acids. CDR1 KGHSH and CDR2 LQKENI come from the germline V gene. This chain's CDR3 is CASAAQQGDNEQFF. In DNA form, the CDR3 reads TGTGCCAGCGCGGCACAACAGGGAGACAATGAGCAGTTCTTC. Supplemented by reference TRBV18 and TRBJ2-1, the full variable domain reads NAGVMQNPRHLVRRRGQEARLRCSPMKGHSHVYWYRQLPEEGLKFMVYLQKENIIDESGMPKERFSAEFPKEGPSILRIQQVVRGDSAAYFCASAAQQGDNEQFFGPGTRLTVL.

The chain carries TRBV28 and TRBJ2-7, with 9 bases that match TRBD2. Germline loops: CDR1 MDHEN, CDR2 SYDVKM. The CDR3 is 15 residues long. Unmatched junction bases numbered 9, after V lost 3 bases and J lost 6 bases. CDR3 in amino acids: CASSFPGLARFEQYF. Written as DNA, the CDR3 is TGTGCCAGCAGTTTCCCGGGACTAGCCCGATTCGAGCAGTACTTC.

The rearrangement uses TRBV4-2 and TRBJ1-1; TRBD1 agrees at 8 bases. The CDR3 is 14 amino acids. Trimming removed 6 bases from V and 0 bases from J; junction bases left unmatched: 3. Per the germline V gene, CDR1 is LGHNA and CDR2 is YNFKEQ. The CDR3 DNA follows: TGTGCCAGCAGTCCAGGGGGCATGAACACTGAAGCTTTCTTT. This encodes CASSPGGMNTEAFF.

This clone was counted a few times. The chain combines TRBV6-1 with TRBJ2-7; TRBD2 might be the D (6 bases). Germline-derived CDR1 and CDR2 are MNHNS and SASEGT. CDR3 length equals 16 residues. V lost 1 base, J lost 3 bases, and 16 bases lay in between. The DNA of the CDR3 is TGTGCCAGCAGTGAAGGGCGATCGGACTACGACTACGAGCAGTACTTC. Translation: CASSEGRSDYDYEQYF.

This clone has more than one count but fewer than ten. J is TRBJ2-7 and V is TRBV7-2; 8 positions agree with TRBD2. With 1 base clipped from V and 2 bases from J, the junction kept 7 bases outside the gene matches. CDR1 is SGHTA, CDR2 FQGNSA, per germline. This CDR3 spans 16 amino acids. DNA for the CDR3: TGTGCCAGCAGCTTAGAGGCTAGCGGGTTAGCCTACGAGCAGTACTTC. It codes for CASSLEASGLAYEQYF.

There are a few counts of this clone. The CDR3 sequence is CASNPDRGPGKQYF. The DNA of the CDR3 is TGTGCCAGCAACCCGGACCGGGGGCCGGGGAAGCAGTACTTC. The rearrangement joins TRBV27 to TRBJ2-7; D possibly uses TRBD1 or TRBD2 (6 bases each). Trimming cost V 7 bases and J 8 bases, with 21 bases left between them. The CDR3 consists of 14 residues. Germline assignment: CDR1 MNHEY and CDR2 SMNVEV (reference sequence).

In this sample, this clone turned up a few times. This chain uses TRBV4-1 with TRBJ2-3, with 7 bases that match TRBD1. This CDR3 is 16 amino acids long. Per the germline V gene, CDR1 is MGHRA and CDR2 is YSYEKL. J gave up 4 bases and V 1 base, and 8 bases lay outside the gene matches. The CDR3 region is CASSQGRGQLSDTQYF. The CDR3 region has the DNA TGCGCCAGCAGCCAAGGACGGGGACAGCTCTCAGATACGCAGTATTTT.

The chain is built from TRBV6-5 and TRBJ2-7; 7 nucleotides line up with TRBD2. CDR3 length: 15 amino acids. Germline CDR1 reads MNHEY; CDR2 reads SVGAGI. V was pared by 7 bases and J by 3 bases, with 12 bases of the junction left unmatched. CDR3 coding DNA: TGTGCCAGCACTCGGGGGGAGGGAGGGAACTACGAGCAGTACTTC. Protein product: CASTRGEGGNYEQYF.